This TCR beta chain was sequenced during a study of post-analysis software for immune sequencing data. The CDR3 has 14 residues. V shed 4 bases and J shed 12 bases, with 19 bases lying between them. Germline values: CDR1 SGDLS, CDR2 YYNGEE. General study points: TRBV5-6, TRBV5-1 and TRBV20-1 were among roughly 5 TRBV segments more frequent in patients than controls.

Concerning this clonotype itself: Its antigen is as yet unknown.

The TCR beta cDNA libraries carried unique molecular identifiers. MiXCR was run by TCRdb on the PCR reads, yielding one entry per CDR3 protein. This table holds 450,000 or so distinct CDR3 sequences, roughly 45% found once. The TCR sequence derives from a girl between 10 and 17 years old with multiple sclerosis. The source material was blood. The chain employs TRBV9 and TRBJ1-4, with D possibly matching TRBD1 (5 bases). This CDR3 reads CASSTSQGGEELFF. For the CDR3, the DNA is TGTGCCAGCAGCACCTCCCAGGGCGGGGAGGAACTGTTTTTT.